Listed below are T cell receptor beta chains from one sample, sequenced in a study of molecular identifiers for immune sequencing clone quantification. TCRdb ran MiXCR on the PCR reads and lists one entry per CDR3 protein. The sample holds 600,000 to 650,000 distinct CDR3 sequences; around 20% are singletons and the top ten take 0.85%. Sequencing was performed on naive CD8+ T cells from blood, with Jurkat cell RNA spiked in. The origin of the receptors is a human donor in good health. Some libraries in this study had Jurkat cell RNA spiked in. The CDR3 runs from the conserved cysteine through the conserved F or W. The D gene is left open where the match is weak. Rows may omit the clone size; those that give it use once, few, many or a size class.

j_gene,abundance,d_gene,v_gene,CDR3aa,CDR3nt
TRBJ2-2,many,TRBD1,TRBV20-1,CNAYRGLTGELFF,TGCAACGCTTACAGGGGGTTGACCGGGGAGCTGTTTTTT
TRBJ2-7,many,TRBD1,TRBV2,CASSMGQGIYGEQYF,TGTGCCAGCAGTATGGGACAGGGGATATACGGAGAGCAGTACTTC
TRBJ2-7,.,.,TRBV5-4,CASSFMGALHEQYF,TGTGCCAGCAGCTTTATGGGGGCGCTCCACGAGCAGTACTTC
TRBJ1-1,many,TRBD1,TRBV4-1,CASSHPRTGGSTEAFF,TGCGCCAGCAGCCACCCCCGGACAGGGGGGAGCACTGAAGCTTTCTTT
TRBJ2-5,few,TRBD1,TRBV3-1,CATLTGDQETQYF,TGTGCCACCCTGACAGGGGATCAAGAGACCCAGTACTTC
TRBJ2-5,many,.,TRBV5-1,CASSLGTVQETQYF,TGCGCCAGCAGCTTGGGGACAGTCCAAGAGACCCAGTACTTC
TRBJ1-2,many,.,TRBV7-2,CASSPPDDYTF,TGTGCCAGCAGCCCCCCTGATGACTACACCTTC
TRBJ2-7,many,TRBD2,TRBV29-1,CSVGGLAGTSSYEQYF,TGCAGCGTTGGAGGACTAGCGGGCACCAGCTCCTACGAGCAGTACTTC
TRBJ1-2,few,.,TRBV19,CAGHNSYGYTF,TGTGCCGGTCATAATAGCTATGGCTACACCTTC
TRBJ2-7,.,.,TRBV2,CASSIFAQGSSHEQYF,TGTGCCAGCAGTATCTTCGCTCAGGGGAGTTCCCACGAGCAGTACTTC
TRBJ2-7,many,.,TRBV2,CASSEATGTTYEQYF,TGTGCCAGCAGTGAAGCCACGGGAACTACCTACGAGCAGTACTTC
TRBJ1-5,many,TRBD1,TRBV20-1,CSARDLRGGENQPQHF,TGCAGTGCTAGAGATCTGAGAGGGGGCGAGAATCAGCCCCAGCATTTT
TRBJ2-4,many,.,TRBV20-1,CSAVKWEGLAKNIQYF,TGCAGTGCCGTAAAATGGGAAGGATTAGCCAAAAACATTCAGTACTTC
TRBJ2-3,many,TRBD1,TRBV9,CASSVEGTALSHTQYF,TGTGCCAGCAGCGTAGAGGGGACAGCCCTATCCCATACGCAGTATTTT
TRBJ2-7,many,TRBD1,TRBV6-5,CASSYFPGGYEQYF,TGTGCCAGCAGTTACTTTCCAGGGGGCTACGAGCAGTACTTC
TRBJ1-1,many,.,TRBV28,CASSLVRVPSNTEAFF,TGTGCCAGCAGTTTAGTGAGGGTACCTTCGAACACTGAAGCTTTCTTT
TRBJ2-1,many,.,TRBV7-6,CASTPSEGNEQFF,TGTGCCAGCACGCCAAGCGAGGGGAATGAGCAGTTCTTC
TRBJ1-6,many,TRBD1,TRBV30,CAWSSGQGSSPLHF,TGTGCCTGGAGTTCCGGACAGGGGAGTTCACCCCTCCACTTT
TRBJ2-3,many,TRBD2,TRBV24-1,CATSDPRTSGRVGTDTQYF,TGTGCCACCAGTGATCCGCGGACTAGCGGGAGAGTGGGCACAGATACGCAGTATTTT
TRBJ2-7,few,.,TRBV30,CAWTRDRWDLISYEQYF,TGTGCCTGGACCCGCGACCGCTGGGACTTGATCTCCTACGAGCAGTACTTC
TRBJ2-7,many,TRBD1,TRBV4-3,CASSQVTGREQYF,TGCGCCAGCAGCCAAGTGACAGGGCGCGAGCAGTACTTC
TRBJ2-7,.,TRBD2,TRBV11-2,CASSTPTKLGLAGGQTDYEQYF,TGTGCCAGCAGCACCCCGACTAAGCTTGGACTAGCGGGGGGTCAAACGGACTACGAGCAGTACTTC
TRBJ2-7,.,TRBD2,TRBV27,CASSKRLAPYEQYF,TGTGCCAGCAGTAAGAGACTAGCCCCCTACGAGCAGTACTTC
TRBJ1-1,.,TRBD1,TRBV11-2,CASSFLAGGAYVEAFF,TGTGCCAGCAGCTTCTTGGCAGGGGGCGCGTACGTTGAAGCTTTCTTT
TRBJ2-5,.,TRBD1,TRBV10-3,CAISMTGGVGETQHF,TGTGCCATCAGTATGACAGGGGGCGTCGGAGAGACCCAGCACTTC
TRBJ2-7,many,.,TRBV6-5,CASMSGPGRSYEQYF,TGTGCCAGCATGAGTGGGCCAGGGAGGTCCTACGAGCAGTACTTC
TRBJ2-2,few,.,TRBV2,CASRAGTEGTGELFF,TGTGCCAGCAGGGCCGGGACGGAAGGCACCGGGGAGCTGTTTTTT
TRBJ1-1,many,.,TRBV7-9,CASSLAPGSGMNTEAFF,TGTGCCAGCAGCTTAGCGCCCGGCAGTGGCATGAACACTGAAGCTTTCTTT
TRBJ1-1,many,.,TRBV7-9,CASSPTTGNTEAFF,TGTGCCAGCAGCCCGACGACAGGGAACACTGAAGCTTTCTTT
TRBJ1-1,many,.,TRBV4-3,CASSQALLMNTEAFF,TGCGCCAGCAGCCAAGCGTTGCTAATGAACACTGAAGCTTTCTTT
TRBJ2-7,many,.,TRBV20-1,CSARIGKISSYEQYF,TGCAGTGCTAGGATCGGGAAGATTAGCTCCTACGAGCAGTACTTC
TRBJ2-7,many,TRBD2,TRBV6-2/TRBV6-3,CASNEEWRGSYEQYF,TGTGCCAGCAACGAAGAGTGGCGGGGGAGCTACGAGCAGTACTTC
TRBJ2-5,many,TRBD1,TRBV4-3,CASSLRDSTGETQYF,TGCGCCAGCAGTCTCCGGGACAGTACTGGGGAGACCCAGTACTTC
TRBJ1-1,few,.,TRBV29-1,CSVDPADTGAFF,TGCAGCGTTGATCCCGCTGACACTGGAGCTTTCTTT
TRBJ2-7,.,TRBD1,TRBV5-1,CASSLGTGGSRHEQYF,TGCGCCAGCAGCTTGGGTACAGGGGGATCGCGCCACGAGCAGTACTTC
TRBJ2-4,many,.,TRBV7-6,CASSLGNTGIQYF,TGTGCCAGCAGCTTGGGGAACACAGGTATTCAGTACTTC
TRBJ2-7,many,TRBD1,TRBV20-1,CSARDMGQGGYEQYF,TGCAGTGCTAGAGATATGGGACAGGGTGGGTACGAGCAGTACTTC
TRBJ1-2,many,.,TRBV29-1,CSVEGRKDYGYTF,TGCAGCGTTGAGGGACGCAAGGACTATGGCTACACCTTC
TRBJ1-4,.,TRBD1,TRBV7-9,CASSHGQGDSDEKLFF,TGTGCCAGCAGTCATGGACAGGGGGACTCAGATGAAAAACTGTTTTTT
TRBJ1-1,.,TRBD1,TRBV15,CATRQGSAEAFF,TGTGCCACAAGACAGGGGAGCGCTGAAGCTTTCTTT
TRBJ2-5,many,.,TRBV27,CASSPGVLQETQYF,TGTGCCAGCAGTCCCGGGGTCCTGCAAGAGACCCAGTACTTC
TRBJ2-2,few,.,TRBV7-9,CASSLDYDTGELFF,TGTGCCAGCAGCTTAGATTACGACACCGGGGAGCTGTTTTTT
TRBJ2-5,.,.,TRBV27,CASSLQWAGIKETQYF,TGTGCCAGCAGTTTACAGTGGGCGGGAATTAAAGAGACCCAGTACTTC
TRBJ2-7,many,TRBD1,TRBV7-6,CASSQGQGASIYEQYF,TGTGCCAGCAGCCAAGGACAGGGGGCGTCTATCTACGAGCAGTACTTC